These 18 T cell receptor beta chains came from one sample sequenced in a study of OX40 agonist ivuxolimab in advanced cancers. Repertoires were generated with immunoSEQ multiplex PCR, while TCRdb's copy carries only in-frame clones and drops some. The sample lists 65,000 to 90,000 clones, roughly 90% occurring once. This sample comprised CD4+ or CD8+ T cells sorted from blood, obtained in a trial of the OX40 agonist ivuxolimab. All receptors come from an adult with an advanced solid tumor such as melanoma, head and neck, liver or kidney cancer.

This CDR3 reads CASSLGQMNTEAFF. The CDR3 DNA sequence: TGTGCCAGCAGCTTAGGACAGATGAACACTGAAGCTTTCTTT. V gene TRBV7-9 combines with J gene TRBJ1-1, with D possibly matching TRBD1 (5 bases). The CDR3 is made up of 14 amino acids. The V and J ends lost 1 base and 0 bases respectively, with 6 bases between them. Germline V gene data show CDR1 as SEHNR and CDR2 as FQNEAQ (reference sequence).

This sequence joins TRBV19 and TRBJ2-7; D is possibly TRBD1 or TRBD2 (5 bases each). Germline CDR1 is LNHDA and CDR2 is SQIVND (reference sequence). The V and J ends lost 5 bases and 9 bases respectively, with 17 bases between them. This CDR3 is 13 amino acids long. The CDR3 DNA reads TGTGCCAGTAGTGCGGACAAGACTACCGTGCAGTACTTC. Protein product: CASSADKTTVQYF.

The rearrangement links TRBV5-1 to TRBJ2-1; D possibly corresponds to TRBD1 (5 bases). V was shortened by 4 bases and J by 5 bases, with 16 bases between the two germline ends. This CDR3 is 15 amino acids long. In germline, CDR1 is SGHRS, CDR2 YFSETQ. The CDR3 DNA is TGCGCCAGCAGCAACGGACATTGGTCTGACAATGAGCAGTTCTTC. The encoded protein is CASSNGHWSDNEQFF.

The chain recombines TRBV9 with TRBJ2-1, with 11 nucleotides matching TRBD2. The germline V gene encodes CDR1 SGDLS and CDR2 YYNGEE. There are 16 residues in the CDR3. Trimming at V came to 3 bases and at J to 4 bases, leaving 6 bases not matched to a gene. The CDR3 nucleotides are TGTGCCAGCAGCGCGGGAGGGACTAGCGGATACAATGAGCAGTTCTTC. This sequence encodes CASSAGGTSGYNEQFF.

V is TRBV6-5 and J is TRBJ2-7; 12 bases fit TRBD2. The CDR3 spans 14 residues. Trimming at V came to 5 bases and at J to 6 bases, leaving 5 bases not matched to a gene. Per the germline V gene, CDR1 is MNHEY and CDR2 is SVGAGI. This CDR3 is CASSRTSGTGEQYF. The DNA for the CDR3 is TGTGCCAGCAGTCGGACTAGCGGGACGGGCGAGCAGTACTTC.

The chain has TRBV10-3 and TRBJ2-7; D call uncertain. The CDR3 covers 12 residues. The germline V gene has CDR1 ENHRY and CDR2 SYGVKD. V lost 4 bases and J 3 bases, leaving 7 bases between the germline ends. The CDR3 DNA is TGTGCCATCAGTGCGGCGCTCTACGAGCAGTACTTC. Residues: CAISAALYEQYF.

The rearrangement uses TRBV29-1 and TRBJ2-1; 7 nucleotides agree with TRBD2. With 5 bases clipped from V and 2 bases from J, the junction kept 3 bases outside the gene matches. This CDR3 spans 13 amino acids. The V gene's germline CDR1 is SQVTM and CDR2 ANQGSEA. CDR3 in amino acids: CSVRLAAYNEQFF. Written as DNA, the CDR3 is TGCAGCGTTCGACTAGCCGCCTACAATGAGCAGTTCTTC.

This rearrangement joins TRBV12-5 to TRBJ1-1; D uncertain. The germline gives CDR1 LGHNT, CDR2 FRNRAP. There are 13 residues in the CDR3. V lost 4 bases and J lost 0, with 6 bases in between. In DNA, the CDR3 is TGTGCTAGTGGTTCGAATCTGAACACTGAAGCTTTCTTT. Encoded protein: CASGSNLNTEAFF.

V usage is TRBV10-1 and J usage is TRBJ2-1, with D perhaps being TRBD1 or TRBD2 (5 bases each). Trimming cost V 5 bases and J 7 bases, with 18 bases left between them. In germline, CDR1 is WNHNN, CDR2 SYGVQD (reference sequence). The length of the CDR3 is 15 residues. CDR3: CASSPVGTPLNEQFF. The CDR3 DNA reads TGCGCCAGCAGTCCCGTGGGGACCCCTCTTAATGAGCAGTTCTTC.

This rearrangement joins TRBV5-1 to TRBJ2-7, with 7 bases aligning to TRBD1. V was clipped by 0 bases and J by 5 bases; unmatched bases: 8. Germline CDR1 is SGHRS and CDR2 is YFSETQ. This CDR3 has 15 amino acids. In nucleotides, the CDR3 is TGCGCCAGCAGCTTGGAGGGCAGGGGGTATGACGAGCAGTACTTC. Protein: CASSLEGRGYDEQYF.

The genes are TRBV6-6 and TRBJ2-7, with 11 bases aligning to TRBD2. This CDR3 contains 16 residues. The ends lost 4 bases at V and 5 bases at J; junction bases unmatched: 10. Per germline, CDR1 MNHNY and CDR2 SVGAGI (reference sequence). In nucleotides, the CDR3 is TGTGCCAGCAGTTTCCCTACTAGCGGGAGTAACAACGAGCAGTACTTC. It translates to CASSFPTSGSNNEQYF.

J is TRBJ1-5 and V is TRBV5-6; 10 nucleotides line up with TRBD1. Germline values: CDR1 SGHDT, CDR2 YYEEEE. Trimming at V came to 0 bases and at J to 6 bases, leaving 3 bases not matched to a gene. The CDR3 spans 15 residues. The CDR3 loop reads CASSLGGTGVQPQHF. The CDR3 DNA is TGTGCCAGCAGCTTGGGCGGGACAGGGGTTCAGCCCCAGCATTTT.

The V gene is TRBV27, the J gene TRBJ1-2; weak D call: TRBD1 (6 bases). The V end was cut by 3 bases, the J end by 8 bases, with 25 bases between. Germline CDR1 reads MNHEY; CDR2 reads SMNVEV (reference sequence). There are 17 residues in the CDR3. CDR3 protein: CASSFESSGVTARGYTF. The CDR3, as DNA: TGTGCCAGCAGTTTTGAATCGTCAGGGGTTACCGCGAGGGGCTACACCTTC.

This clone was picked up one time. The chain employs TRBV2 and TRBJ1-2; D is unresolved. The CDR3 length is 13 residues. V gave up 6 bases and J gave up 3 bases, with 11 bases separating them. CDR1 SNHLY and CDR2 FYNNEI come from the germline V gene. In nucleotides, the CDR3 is TGTGCCAGCAGCACAACAGTCGACTATGGCTACACCTTC. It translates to CASSTTVDYGYTF.

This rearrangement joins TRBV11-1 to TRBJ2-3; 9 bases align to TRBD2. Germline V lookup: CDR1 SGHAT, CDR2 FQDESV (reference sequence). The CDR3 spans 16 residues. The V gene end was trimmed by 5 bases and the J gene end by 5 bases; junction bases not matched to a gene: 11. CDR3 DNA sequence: TGTGCCAGCAGCCCGGGACTAGCCGGAGACTTAGATACGCAGTATTTT. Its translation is CASSPGLAGDLDTQYF.

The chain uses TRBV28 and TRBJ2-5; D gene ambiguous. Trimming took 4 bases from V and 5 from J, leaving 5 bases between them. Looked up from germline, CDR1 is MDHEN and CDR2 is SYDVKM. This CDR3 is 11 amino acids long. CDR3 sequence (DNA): TGTGCCAGCAGTTCTGGGGAGACCCAGTACTTC. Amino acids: CASSSGETQYF.

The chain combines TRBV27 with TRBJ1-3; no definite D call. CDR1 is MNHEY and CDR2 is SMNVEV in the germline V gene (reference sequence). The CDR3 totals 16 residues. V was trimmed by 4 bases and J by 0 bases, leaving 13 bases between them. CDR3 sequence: CASSSIDGDSGNTIYF. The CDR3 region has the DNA TGTGCCAGCAGTTCGATCGACGGAGACTCTGGAAACACCATATATTTT.

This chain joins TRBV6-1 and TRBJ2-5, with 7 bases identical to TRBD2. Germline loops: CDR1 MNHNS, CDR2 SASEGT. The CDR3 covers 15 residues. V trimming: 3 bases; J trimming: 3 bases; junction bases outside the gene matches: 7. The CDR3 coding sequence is TGTGCCAGCAGTGATCGGGGGGTGGGTAAAGAGACCCAGTACTTC. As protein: CASSDRGVGKETQYF.